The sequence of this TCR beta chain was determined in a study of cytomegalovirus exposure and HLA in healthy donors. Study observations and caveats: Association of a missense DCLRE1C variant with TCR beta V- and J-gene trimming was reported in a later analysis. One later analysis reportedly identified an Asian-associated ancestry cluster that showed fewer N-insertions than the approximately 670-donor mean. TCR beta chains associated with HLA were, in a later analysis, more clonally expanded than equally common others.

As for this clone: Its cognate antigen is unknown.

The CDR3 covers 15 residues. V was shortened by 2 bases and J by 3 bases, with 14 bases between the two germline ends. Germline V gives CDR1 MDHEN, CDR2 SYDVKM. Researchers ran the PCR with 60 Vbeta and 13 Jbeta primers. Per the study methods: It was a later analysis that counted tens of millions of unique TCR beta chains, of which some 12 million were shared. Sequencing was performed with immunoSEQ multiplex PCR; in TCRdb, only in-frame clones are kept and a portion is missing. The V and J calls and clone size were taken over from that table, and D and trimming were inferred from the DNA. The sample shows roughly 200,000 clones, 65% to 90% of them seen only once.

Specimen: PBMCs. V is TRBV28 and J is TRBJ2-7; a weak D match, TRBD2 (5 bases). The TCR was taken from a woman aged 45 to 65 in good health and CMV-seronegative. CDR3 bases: TGTGCCAGCAGTTTAGGAGGCTCCCTGGGCTACGAGCAGTACTTC. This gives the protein CASSLGGSLGYEQYF. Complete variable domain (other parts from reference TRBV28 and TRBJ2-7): DVKVTQSSRYLVKRTGEKVFLECVQDMDHENMFWYRQDPGLGLRLIYFSYDVKMKEKGDIPEGYSVSREKKERFSLILESASTNQTSMYLCASSLGGSLGYEQYFGPGTRLTVT.